This TCR beta chain was sequenced for a study of blood T cell repertoires in COVID-19. Authors' processing steps: Using reference gene primer amplification, nucleated cell counts were estimated. Clones were sequenced by immunoSEQ multiplex PCR, and TCRdb holds only the in-frame ones, with some missing. That table supplies the V and J calls and clone size; D and trimming were determined from the DNA. The sample holds 250,000 to 300,000 clones; more than 65% are singletons and the top ten take roughly 3.1%. Germline V lookup: CDR1 SGHDN, CDR2 FVKESK. The length of the CDR3 is 13 residues. With 1 base removed from V and 2 bases from J, the gap between germline ends came to 6 bases.

Input material: PBMCs or T cells enriched from blood (not recorded which). The gene calls are TRBV14 and TRBJ2-7; no clear D gene. This clonotype was obtained from a man aged 45 to 65 who had recovered from COVID-19. The CDR3 loop is CASSQATTYEQYF. The CDR3 coding sequence is TGTGCCAGCAGCCAAGCCACAACCTACGAGCAGTACTTC. Variable domain in full (rest from reference TRBV14 and TRBJ2-7): EAGVTQFPSHSVIEKGQTVTLRCDPISGHDNLYWYRRVMGKEIKFLLHFVKESKQDESGMPNNRFLAERTGGTYSTLKVQPAELEDSGVYFCASSQATTYEQYFGPGTRLTVT.